The next 10 T cell receptor beta chains were all read from a single sample in a study of cytomegalovirus exposure and HLA in healthy donors. Amplification used 60 Vbeta primers and 13 Jbeta primers. Measured with immunoSEQ multiplex PCR; TCRdb has only the in-frame clones, and not every one. The sample has roughly 34,000 clones; the top ten hold approximately 3.5%. Material: PBMCs. The receptor set was obtained from a man in his forties in good health and CMV-seronegative.

V gene TRBV5-4 combines with J gene TRBJ2-7; 7 bases fit TRBD2. Germline V gene lookup returns CDR1 SGHNT and CDR2 YYREEE (reference sequence). CDR3 length equals 16 residues. V was pared by 4 bases and J by 1 base, with 11 bases of the junction left unmatched. This CDR3 is CASSLGGRASSYEQYF. CDR3 bases: TGTGCCAGCAGCCTGGGGGGGAGGGCAAGTTCCTACGAGCAGTACTTC.

V gene TRBV18 combines with J gene TRBJ2-3; 8 nucleotides line up with TRBD2. Germline V CDR1 and CDR2: KGHSH, LQKENI. Unmatched junction bases numbered 1, after V lost 3 bases and J lost 2 bases. This CDR3 has 14 amino acids. CDR3 loop: CASSPSGITDTQYF. The CDR3 nucleotides are TGTGCCAGCTCACCTAGCGGGATCACAGATACGCAGTATTTT. Using reference TRBV18 and TRBJ2-3 for the parts outside the CDR3, the full variable domain is NAGVMQNPRHLVRRRGQEARLRCSPMKGHSHVYWYRQLPEEGLKFMVYLQKENIIDESGMPKERFSAEFPKEGPSILRIQQVVRGDSAAYFCASSPSGITDTQYFGPGTRLTVL.

This chain connects TRBV30 to TRBJ1-3, with 7 positions matching TRBD1. This CDR3 has 16 residues. Germline V gene lookup returns CDR1 GTSNPN and CDR2 SVGIG (reference sequence). The ends lost 3 bases at V and 0 bases at J; junction bases unmatched: 8. The CDR3 DNA reads TGTGCCTGGAGGGGTGGGACAGAACGCTCTGGAAACACCATATATTTT. Translating it yields CAWRGGTERSGNTIYF.

V is TRBV11-2 and J is TRBJ2-7; 8 bases fit TRBD2. CDR1 SGHAT and CDR2 FQNNGV come from the germline V gene. J lost 2 bases, V lost 4 bases, and 10 bases had no gene match. The CDR3 sequence is 16 residues long. CDR3 in DNA: TGTGCCAGCAGCTCCCTTGCGGGGGGAGGCCCCTACGAGCAGTACTTC. Its translation: CASSSLAGGGPYEQYF.

The rearrangement joins TRBV4-1 to TRBJ2-5, with D perhaps matching TRBD2 (5 bases). V was pared by 3 bases and J by 3 bases, with 8 bases between. The CDR3 is 13 amino acids. CDR1 and CDR2 (germline): MGHRA, YSYEKL. Here the CDR3 DNA reads TGCGCCAGCAGCCAGAAGGAGGAAGAGACCCAGTACTTC. The encoded protein is CASSQKEEETQYF.

The V gene is TRBV7-9, the J gene TRBJ1-1; D not certain. Trimming pared 5 bases from V and 4 bases from J, leaving 11 bases between. The CDR3 has 13 residues. CDR1 is SEHNR, CDR2 FQNEAQ, per germline (reference sequence). In nucleotides, the CDR3 is TGTGCCAGCAGCCGGGATTGGGGCACTGAAGCTTTCTTT. It specifies CASSRDWGTEAFF. The full variable domain, in which reference TRBV7-9 and TRBJ1-1 provide the parts outside the CDR3, is DTGVSQNPRHKITKRGQNVTFRCDPISEHNRLYWYRQTLGQGPEFLTYFQNEAQLEKSRLLSDRFSAERPKGSFSTLEIQRTEQGDSAMYLCASSRDWGTEAFFGQGTRLTVV.

The genes are TRBV28 and TRBJ2-6, with D unresolved. This CDR3 region has 15 residues. Trimming took off 4 bases at V and 0 bases at J, with 7 bases between the two ends. Germline V gene sequence: CDR1 MDHEN, CDR2 SYDVKM. The CDR3 region is CASSSPSSGANVLTF. CDR3 coding DNA: TGTGCCAGCAGTTCCCCGAGCTCTGGGGCCAACGTCCTGACTTTC.

The chain recombines TRBV4-1 with TRBJ2-7; 7 nucleotides agree with TRBD1. The trim removed 0 bases at V and 3 bases at J, leaving 2 bases unmatched. The CDR3 runs 14 residues. In germline, CDR1 is MGHRA, CDR2 YSYEKL. The CDR3 bases are TGCGCCAGCAGCCAAGAAGACAGGGACTACGAGCAGTACTTC. The encoded protein is CASSQEDRDYEQYF.

This rearrangement joins TRBV5-1 to TRBJ2-1; 10 bases align to TRBD2. The CDR3 spans 15 residues. From germline, CDR1 is SGHRS and CDR2 YFSETQ. J lost 5 bases, V lost 4 bases, and 6 bases had no gene match. For the CDR3, the DNA is TGCGCCAGCAGCCCCGTAGCGGGAGGAAACAATGAGCAGTTCTTC. This codes for CASSPVAGGNNEQFF. The complete variable domain, with remaining parts taken from reference TRBV5-1 and TRBJ2-1, reads KAGVTQTPRYLIKTRGQQVTLSCSPISGHRSVSWYQQTPGQGLQFLFEYFSETQRNKGNFPGRFSGRQFSNSRSEMNVSTLELGDSALYLCASSPVAGGNNEQFFGPGTRLTVL.

For this clone: A junction end diverges from the germline sequence, so it may reflect a read error. This chain connects TRBV7-7 to TRBJ2-1, with 7 bases identical to TRBD2. This CDR3 contains 13 residues. The germline V gene encodes CDR1 SSHAT and CDR2 FNYEAQ (reference sequence). CDR3 sequence reads: CASSVTSAPRVFF. Written as DNA, the CDR3 is TGTGCTAGCAGCGTAACTAGCGCCCCTAGGGTGTTCTTC.